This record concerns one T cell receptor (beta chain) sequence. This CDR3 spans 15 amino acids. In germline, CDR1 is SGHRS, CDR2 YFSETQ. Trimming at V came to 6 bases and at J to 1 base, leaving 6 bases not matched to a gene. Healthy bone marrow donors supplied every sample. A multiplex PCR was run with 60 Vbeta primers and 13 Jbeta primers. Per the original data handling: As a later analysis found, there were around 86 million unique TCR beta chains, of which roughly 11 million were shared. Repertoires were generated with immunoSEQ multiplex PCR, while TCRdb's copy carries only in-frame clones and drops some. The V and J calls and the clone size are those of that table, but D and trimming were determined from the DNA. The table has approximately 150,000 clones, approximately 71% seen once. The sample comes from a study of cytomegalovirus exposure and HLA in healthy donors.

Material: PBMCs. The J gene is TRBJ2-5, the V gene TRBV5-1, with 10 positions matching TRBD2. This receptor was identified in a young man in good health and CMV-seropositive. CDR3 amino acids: CASNARTSGQETQYF. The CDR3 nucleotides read TGCGCCAGCAATGCCCGGACTAGCGGCCAAGAGACCCAGTACTTC. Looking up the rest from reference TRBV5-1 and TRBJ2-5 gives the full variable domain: KAGVTQTPRYLIKTRGQQVTLSCSPISGHRSVSWYQQTPGQGLQFLFEYFSETQRNKGNFPGRFSGRQFSNSRSEMNVSTLELGDSALYLCASNARTSGQETQYFGPGTRLLVL.